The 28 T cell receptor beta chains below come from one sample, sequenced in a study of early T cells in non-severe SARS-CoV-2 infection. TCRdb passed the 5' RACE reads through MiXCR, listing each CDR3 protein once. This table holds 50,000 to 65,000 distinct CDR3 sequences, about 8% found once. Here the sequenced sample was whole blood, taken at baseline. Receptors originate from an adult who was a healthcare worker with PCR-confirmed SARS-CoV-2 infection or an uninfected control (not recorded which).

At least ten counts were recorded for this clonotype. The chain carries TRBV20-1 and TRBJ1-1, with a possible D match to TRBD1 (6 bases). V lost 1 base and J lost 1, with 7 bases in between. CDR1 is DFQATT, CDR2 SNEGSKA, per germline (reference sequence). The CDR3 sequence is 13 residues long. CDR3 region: CSARVRGNTEAFF. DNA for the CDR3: TGCAGTGCTAGAGTCAGGGGGAACACTGAAGCTTTCTTT.

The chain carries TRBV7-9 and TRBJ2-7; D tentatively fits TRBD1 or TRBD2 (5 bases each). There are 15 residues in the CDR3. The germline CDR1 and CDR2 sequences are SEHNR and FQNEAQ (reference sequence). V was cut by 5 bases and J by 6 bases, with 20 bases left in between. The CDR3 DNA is TGTGCCAGCAGCACTCGAGGGTCAGGGATCGGCGAGCAGTACTTC. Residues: CASSTRGSGIGEQYF.

The CDR3 is CASSPQGAIQPQHF. In DNA, the CDR3 is TGTGCCAGCAGTCCGCAGGGGGCGATTCAGCCCCAGCATTTT. The chain joins TRBV28 to TRBJ1-5, with 8 bases identical to TRBD1. The CDR3 covers 14 residues. Trimming cost V 5 bases and J 6 bases; bases outside gene matches: 6. The germline V gene encodes CDR1 MDHEN and CDR2 SYDVKM.

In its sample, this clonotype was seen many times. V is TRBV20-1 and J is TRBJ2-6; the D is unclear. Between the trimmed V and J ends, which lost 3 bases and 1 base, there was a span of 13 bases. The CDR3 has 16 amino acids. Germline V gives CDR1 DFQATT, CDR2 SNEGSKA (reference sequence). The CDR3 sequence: CSASSSSRSGANVLTF. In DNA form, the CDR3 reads TGCAGTGCTAGCTCTAGTAGTCGATCTGGGGCCAACGTCCTGACTTTC.

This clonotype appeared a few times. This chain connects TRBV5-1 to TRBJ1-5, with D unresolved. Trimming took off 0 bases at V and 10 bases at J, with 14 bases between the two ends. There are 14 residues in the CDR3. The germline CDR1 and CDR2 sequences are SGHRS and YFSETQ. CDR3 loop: CASSLEGPGSPQHF. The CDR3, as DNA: TGCGCCAGCAGCTTGGAAGGGCCAGGCTCCCCCCAGCATTTT.

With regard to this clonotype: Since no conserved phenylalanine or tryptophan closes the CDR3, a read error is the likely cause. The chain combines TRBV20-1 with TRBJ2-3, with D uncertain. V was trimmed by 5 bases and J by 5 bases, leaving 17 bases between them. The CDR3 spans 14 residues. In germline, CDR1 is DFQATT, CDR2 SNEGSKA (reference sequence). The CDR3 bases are TGCAGTGCTGAACGGGCCTCTCGTGGAGATACGCAGTATTCT. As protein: CSAERASRGDTQYS.

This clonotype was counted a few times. Here the CDR3 reads CASSREQGGGTDTQYF. The CDR3 nucleotides are TGTGCCAGCAGCCGAGAACAGGGGGGAGGCACAGATACGCAGTATTTT. The chain links TRBV12-3 or TRBV12-4 to TRBJ2-3; 8 bases agree with TRBD1. The CDR3 totals 16 residues. Trimming at V came to 6 bases and at J to 1 base, leaving 9 bases not matched to a gene.

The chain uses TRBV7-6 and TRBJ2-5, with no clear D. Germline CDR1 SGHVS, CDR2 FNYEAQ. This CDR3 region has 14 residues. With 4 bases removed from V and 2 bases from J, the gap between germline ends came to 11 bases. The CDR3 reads CASSSPTVQETQYF. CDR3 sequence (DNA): TGTGCCAGCAGCTCCCCAACAGTACAAGAGACCCAGTACTTC.

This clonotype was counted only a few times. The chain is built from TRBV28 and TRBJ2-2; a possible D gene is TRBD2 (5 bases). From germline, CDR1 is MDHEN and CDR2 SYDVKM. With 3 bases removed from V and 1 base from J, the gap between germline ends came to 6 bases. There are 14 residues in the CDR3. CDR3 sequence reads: CASSFGRNTGELFF. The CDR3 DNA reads TGTGCCAGCAGTTTTGGGAGGAACACCGGGGAGCTGTTTTTT.

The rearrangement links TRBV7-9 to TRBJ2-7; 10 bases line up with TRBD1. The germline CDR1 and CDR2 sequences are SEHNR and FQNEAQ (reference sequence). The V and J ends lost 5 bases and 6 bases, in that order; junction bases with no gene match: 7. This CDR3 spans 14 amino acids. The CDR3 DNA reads TGTGCCAGCAGCCAAGGACAGGGGGATACCGAGCAGTACTTC. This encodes CASSQGQGDTEQYF.

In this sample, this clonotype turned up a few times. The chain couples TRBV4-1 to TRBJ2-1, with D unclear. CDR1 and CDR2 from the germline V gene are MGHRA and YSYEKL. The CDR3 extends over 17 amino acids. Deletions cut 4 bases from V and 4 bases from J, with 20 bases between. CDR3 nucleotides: TGCGCCAGCAGCCGAGATAGATCTAGAGCCTCTTACAATGAGCAGTTCTTC. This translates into CASSRDRSRASYNEQFF.

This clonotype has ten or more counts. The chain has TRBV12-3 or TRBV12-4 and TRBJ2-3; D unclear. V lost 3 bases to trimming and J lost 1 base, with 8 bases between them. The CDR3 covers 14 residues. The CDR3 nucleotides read TGTGCCAGCAGTTTTGCCGATGGCACAGATACGCAGTATTTT. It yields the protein CASSFADGTDTQYF.

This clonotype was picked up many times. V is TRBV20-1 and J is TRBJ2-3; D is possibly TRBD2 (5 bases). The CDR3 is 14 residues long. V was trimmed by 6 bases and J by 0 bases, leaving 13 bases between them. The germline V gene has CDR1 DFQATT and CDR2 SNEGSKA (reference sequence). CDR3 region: CSAYSADSTDTQYF. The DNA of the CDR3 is TGCAGTGCCTATTCAGCGGATAGCACAGATACGCAGTATTTT.

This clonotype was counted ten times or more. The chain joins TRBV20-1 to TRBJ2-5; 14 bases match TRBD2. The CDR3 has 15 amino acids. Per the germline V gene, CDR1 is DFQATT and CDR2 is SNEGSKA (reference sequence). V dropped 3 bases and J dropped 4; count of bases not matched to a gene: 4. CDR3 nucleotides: TGCAGTGCTAGCCAGACTAGCGGGAGGGGAGAGACCCAGTACTTC. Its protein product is CSASQTSGRGETQYF.

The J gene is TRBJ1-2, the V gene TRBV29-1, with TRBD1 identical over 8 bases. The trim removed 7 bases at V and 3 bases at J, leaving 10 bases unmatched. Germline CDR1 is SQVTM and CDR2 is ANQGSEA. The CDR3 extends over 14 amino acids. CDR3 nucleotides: TGCAGCGCCGGAAGGGACAGGCGGGACTATGGCTACACCTTC. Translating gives CSAGRDRRDYGYTF.

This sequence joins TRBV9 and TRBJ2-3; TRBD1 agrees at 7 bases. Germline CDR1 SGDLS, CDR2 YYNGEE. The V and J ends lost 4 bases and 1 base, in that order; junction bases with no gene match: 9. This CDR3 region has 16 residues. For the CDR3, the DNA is TGTGCCAGCAGCCAAAGACAGGGCTCGGGCACAGATACGCAGTATTTT. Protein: CASSQRQGSGTDTQYF.

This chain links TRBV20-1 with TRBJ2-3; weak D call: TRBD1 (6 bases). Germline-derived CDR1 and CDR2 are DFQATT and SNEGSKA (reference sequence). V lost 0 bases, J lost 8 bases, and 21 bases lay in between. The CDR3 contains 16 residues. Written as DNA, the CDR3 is TGCAGTGCTAGAGACCCCATCACAGGGTCCTCGGGTACGCAGTATTTT. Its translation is CSARDPITGSSGTQYF.

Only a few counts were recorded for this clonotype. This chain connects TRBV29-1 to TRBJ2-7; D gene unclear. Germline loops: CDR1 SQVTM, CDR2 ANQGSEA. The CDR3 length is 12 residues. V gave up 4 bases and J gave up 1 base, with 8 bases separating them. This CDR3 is CSVAWGSYEQYF. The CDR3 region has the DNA TGCAGCGTTGCATGGGGTTCCTACGAGCAGTACTTC.

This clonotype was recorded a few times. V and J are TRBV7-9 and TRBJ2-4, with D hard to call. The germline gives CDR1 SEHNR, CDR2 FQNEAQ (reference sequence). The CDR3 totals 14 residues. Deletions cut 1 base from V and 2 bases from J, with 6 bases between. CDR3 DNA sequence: TGTGCCAGCAGCTTAGGTGTGTCCAAAAACATTCAGTACTTC. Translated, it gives CASSLGVSKNIQYF.

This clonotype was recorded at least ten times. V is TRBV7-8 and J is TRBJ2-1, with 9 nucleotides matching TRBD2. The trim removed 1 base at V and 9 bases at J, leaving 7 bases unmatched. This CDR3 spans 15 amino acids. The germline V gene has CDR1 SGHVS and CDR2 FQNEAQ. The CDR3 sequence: CASSLVGTSYGEQFF. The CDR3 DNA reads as TGTGCCAGCAGCTTAGTTGGGACTAGCTACGGTGAGCAGTTCTTC.

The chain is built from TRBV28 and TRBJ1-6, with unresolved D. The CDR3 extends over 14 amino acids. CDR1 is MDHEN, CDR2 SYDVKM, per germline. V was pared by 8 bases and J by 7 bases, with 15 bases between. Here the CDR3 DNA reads TGTGCCAGCGGCTCAGCCGGAACAAATTCACCCCTCCACTTT. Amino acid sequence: CASGSAGTNSPLHF. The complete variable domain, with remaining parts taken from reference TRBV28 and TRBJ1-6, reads DVKVTQSSRYLVKRTGEKVFLECVQDMDHENMFWYRQDPGLGLRLIYFSYDVKMKEKGDIPEGYSVSREKKERFSLILESASTNQTSMYLCASGSAGTNSPLHFGNGTRLTVT.

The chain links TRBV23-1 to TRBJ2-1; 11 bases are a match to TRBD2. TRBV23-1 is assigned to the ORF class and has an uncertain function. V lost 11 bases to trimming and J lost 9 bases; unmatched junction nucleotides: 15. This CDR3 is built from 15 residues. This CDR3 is CALVASGRPSAEQFF. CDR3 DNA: TGCGCCCTCGTGGCTAGCGGGAGGCCGTCGGCTGAGCAGTTCTTC.

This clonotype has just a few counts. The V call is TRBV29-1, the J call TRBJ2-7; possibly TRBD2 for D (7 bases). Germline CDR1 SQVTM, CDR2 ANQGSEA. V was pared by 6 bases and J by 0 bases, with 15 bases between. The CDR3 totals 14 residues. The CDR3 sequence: CSVEGGGTSYEQYF. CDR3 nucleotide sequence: TGCAGCGTCGAGGGGGGGGGAACCTCCTACGAGCAGTACTTC.

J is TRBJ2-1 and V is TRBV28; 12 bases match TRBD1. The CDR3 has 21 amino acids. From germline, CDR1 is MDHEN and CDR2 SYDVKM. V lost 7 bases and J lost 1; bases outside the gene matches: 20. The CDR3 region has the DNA TGTGCCAGCACCTCCCATAAGTTTACCGGGACAGGGGGCTTGTCCTACAATGAGCAGTTCTTC. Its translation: CASTSHKFTGTGGLSYNEQFF.

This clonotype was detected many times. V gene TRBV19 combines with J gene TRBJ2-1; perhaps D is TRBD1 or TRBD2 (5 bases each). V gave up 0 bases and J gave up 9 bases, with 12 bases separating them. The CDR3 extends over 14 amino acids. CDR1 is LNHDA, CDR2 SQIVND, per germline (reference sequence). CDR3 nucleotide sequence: TGTGCCAGTAGTATAGATGGGGGATTCGGTGAGCAGTTCTTC. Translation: CASSIDGGFGEQFF. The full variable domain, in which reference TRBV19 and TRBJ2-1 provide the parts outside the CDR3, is DGGITQSPKYLFRKEGQNVTLSCEQNLNHDAMYWYRQDPGQGLRLIYYSQIVNDFQKGDIAEGYSVSREKKESFPLTVTSAQKNPTAFYLCASSIDGGFGEQFFGPGTRLTVL.

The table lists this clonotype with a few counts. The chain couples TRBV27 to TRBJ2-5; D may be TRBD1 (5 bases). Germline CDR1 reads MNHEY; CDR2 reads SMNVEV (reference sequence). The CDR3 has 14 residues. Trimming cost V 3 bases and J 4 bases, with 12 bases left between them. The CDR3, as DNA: TGTGCCAGCAGTTTTAACAGGAAAGGAGAGACCCAGTACTTC. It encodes CASSFNRKGETQYF.

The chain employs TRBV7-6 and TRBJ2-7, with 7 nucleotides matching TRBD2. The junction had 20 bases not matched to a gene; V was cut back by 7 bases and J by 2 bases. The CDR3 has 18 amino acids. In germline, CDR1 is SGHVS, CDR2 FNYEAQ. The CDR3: CASTNAGAGTIGTYEQYF. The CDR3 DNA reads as TGTGCCAGCACCAACGCGGGAGCGGGGACCATTGGCACCTACGAGCAGTACTTC.

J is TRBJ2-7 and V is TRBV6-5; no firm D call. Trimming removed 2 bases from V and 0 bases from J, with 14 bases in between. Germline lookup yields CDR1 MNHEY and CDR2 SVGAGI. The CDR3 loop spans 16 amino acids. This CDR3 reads CASSYVGSSSSYEQYF. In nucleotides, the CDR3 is TGTGCCAGCAGTTACGTTGGGTCTTCGAGCTCCTACGAGCAGTACTTC.